This T cell receptor (beta chain) was sequenced for a study of T cells in localized non-small cell lung cancer. Points from the study as a whole: Heterogeneity within the tumor remains possible, as just one region underwent sequencing. Uninvolved adjacent lung had higher T cell clonality than tumor and all other tissues.

The table lists this clone with a count of one. What it binds is unknown. Assay: immunoSEQ multiplex PCR; the TCRdb copy retains only in-frame clones and omits some. Here the sample spans tens of thousands of clones, 70% to 90% being singletons. The germline V and J ends were trimmed by 4 bases and 0 bases, with 6 bases remaining between them. From germline, CDR1 is SQVTM and CDR2 ANQGSEA. This CDR3 is 12 amino acids long. The source was peripheral blood, collected before any cancer treatment. The V call is TRBV29-1, the J call TRBJ1-1; D remains unclear. The sequence was obtained from a man aged 40 to 70 with stage I squamous cell lung carcinoma. CDR3 sequence: CSVGGMNTEAFF. In nucleotides, the CDR3 is TGCAGCGTTGGGGGAATGAACACTGAAGCTTTCTTT.